One sample yielded the 10 T cell receptor beta chains listed below, sequenced in a study of tumor-infiltrating lymphocytes in primary liver carcinoma. Production of TCR beta cDNA used roughly 500 ng total RNA together with a constant-region primer. ARM-PCR was slightly modified, and three nested multiplex PCR rounds with it gave rise to the TCR beta libraries. Each of the first two PCR rounds ran approximately 9 cycles with TRBV1-TRBV30 forward and C-beta reverse primers. TCRdb analysed the multiplex PCR reads with MiXCR anew, one entry per CDR3 protein. The table has 330,000 or so distinct CDR3 sequences, 65% seen once. Extraction also yielded germline DNA, while blood RNA was obtained from unsorted whole blood. Sequenced sample: peripheral blood. The source of these receptors is a man between 40 and 49 years old with primary liver carcinoma and hepatitis B virus infection.

In this sample, this clonotype turned up once. Without the conserved terminal phenylalanine or tryptophan, this CDR3 likely stems from a read error. This chain joins TRBV11-2 and TRBJ2-3; 10 nucleotides agree with TRBD2. From germline, CDR1 is SGHAT and CDR2 FQNNGV. The CDR3 is made up of 17 amino acids. V was pared by 2 bases and J by 5 bases, with 10 bases of the junction left unmatched. The CDR3, as DNA: TGTGCCAGCAGCTTACCCAGACTAGCGGGTGTAGGAGATACGCAGTATTAT. Protein: CASSLPRLAGVGDTQYY.

As regards this clonotype: The germline gene is not matched at one end of the junction; a read error may be the cause. This chain connects TRBV12-3 or TRBV12-4 to TRBJ2-5; D is possibly TRBD1 (6 bases). The CDR3 length is 14 residues. CDR3: CASSFGGHEETQHF. CDR3 nucleotide sequence: TGTGCCAGCAGTTTTGGGGGACACGAGGAGACCCAGCACTTC.

This clonotype was observed at least ten times. The gene calls are TRBV6-5 and TRBJ2-3, with 9 bases matching TRBD2. This CDR3 spans 16 amino acids. The V and J ends lost 2 bases and 0 bases, in that order; junction bases with no gene match: 3. Germline-derived CDR1 and CDR2 are MNHEY and SVGAGI. CDR3: CASSYRLAASTDTQYF. The CDR3 bases are TGTGCCAGCAGTTACAGACTAGCGGCTAGCACAGATACGCAGTATTTT.

The chain combines TRBV13 with TRBJ2-7; the D is unclear. The germline V gene has CDR1 PRHDT and CDR2 FYEKMQ (reference sequence). Trimming removed 5 bases at V and 2 bases at J, with 16 bases between. The CDR3 is made up of 15 amino acids. The CDR3 DNA reads TGTGCCAGCAGCATCCGGGCCCTGGATGCCTACGAGCAGTACTTC. Protein sequence: CASSIRALDAYEQYF.

The gene calls are TRBV10-1 and TRBJ2-7; D uncertain. The V end was cut by 5 bases, the J end by 3 bases, with 11 bases between. The CDR3 is made up of 13 amino acids. From germline, CDR1 is WNHNN and CDR2 SYGVQD (reference sequence). The CDR3 region has the DNA TGCGCCAGCAGTTACCCCCCGGGCTACGAGCAGTACTTC. Translating it yields CASSYPPGYEQYF.

Worth noting for this clonotype: This sequence may be a read error, since a much larger clone differs from it by one base. This chain joins TRBV6-5 and TRBJ2-3; D not certain. The CDR3 is 12 residues long. In germline, CDR1 is MNHEY, CDR2 SVGAGI. The DNA of the CDR3 is TGTGTCAGCAGCCCGGCCACAGATACGCAGTATTTT. The encoded protein is CVSSPATDTQYF.

This clonotype was observed a handful of times. This rearrangement joins TRBV5-8 to TRBJ1-1; no firm D call. Trimming shortened V by 2 bases and J by 1 base, and 9 bases separated the two germline ends. Germline lookup yields CDR1 SGHTS and CDR2 YDEGEE. The CDR3 extends over 14 amino acids. This chain's CDR3 is CASSLQTSNTEAFF. The CDR3 DNA is TGTGCCAGCAGCTTACAGACATCGAACACTGAAGCTTTCTTT.

This clonotype was seen only once. With a much larger clone just one base away, this may be a read error. The chain couples TRBV4-1 to TRBJ2-2; D is tentatively TRBD1 or TRBD2 (6 bases each). Per germline, CDR1 MGHRA and CDR2 YSYEKL. CDR3 length equals 17 residues. CDR3: CASSQDLGAGRTGKLFF. The CDR3, as DNA: TGTGCCAGCAGCCAAGACTTGGGGGCGGGACGGACCGGGAAGCTGTTTTTT.

As for this clonotype: The junction differs from germline at one of its ends, possibly a read error. The gene calls are TRBV2 and TRBJ1-4; D possibly corresponds to TRBD1 (6 bases). The CDR3 is 15 amino acids. Germline-derived CDR1 and CDR2 are SNHLY and FYNNEI. The CDR3 loop reads CASSDSGHTNEKLFF. The DNA of the CDR3 is TGTGCTAGCAGCGACTCGGGACACACGAATGAAAAACTGTTTTTT.

This clonotype has only a few counts. The J gene is TRBJ2-1, the V gene TRBV4-1; a possible D gene is TRBD1 (5 bases). V was clipped by 0 bases and J by 5 bases, with 17 bases between them. This CDR3 comprises 17 residues. Per the germline V gene, CDR1 is MGHRA and CDR2 is YSYEKL. The CDR3 nucleotides read TGCGCCAGCAGCCAAGATCTACGGTTGGGGCCGAACAATGAGCAGTTCTTC. Translating it yields CASSQDLRLGPNNEQFF.